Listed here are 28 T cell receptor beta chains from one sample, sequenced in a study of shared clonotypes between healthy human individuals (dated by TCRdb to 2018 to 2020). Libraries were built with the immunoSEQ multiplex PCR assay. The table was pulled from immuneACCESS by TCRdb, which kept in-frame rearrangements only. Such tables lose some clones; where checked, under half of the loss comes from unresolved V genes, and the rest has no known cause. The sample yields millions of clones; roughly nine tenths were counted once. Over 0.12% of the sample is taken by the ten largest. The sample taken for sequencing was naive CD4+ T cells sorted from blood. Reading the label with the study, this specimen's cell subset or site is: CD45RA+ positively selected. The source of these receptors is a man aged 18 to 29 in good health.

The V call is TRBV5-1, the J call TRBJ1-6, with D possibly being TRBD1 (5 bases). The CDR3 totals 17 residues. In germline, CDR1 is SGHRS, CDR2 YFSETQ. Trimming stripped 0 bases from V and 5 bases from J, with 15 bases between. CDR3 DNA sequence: TGCGCCAGCAGCTTGGCACGGGGAAGGGGTGATAATTCACCCCTCCACTTT. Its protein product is CASSLARGRGDNSPLHF.

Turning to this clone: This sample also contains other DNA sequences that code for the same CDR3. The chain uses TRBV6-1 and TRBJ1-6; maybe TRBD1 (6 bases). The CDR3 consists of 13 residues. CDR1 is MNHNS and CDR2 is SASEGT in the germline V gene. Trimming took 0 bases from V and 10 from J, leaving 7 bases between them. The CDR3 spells CASSEARGSPLHF. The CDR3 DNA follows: TGTGCCAGCAGTGAAGCGAGGGGGTCACCCCTCCACTTT.

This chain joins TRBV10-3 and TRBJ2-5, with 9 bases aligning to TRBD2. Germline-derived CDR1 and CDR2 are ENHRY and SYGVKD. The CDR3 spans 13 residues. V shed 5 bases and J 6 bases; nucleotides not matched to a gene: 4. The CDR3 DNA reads TGTGCCATCAGTAGCGGGGGGTGGAAGACCCAGTACTTC. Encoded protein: CAISSGGWKTQYF.

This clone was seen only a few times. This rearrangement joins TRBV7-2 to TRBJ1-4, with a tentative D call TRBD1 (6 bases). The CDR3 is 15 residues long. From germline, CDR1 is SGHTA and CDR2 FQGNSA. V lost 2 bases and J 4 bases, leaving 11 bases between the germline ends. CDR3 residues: CASSLQGMGNEKLFF. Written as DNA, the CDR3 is TGTGCCAGCAGCTTACAGGGGATGGGTAATGAAAAACTGTTTTTT.

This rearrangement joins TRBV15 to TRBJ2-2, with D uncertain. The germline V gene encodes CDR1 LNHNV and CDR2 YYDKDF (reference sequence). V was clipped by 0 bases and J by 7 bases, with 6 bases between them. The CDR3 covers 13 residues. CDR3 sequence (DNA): TGTGCCACCAGCAGAGATCTGGTCGGGGAGCTGTTTTTT. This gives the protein CATSRDLVGELFF. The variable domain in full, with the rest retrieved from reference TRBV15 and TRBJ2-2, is DAMVIQNPRYQVTQFGKPVTLSCSQTLNHNVMYWYQQKSSQAPKLLFHYYDKDFNNEADTPDNFQSRRPNTSFCFLDIRSPGLGDTAMYLCATSRDLVGELFFGEGSRLTVL.

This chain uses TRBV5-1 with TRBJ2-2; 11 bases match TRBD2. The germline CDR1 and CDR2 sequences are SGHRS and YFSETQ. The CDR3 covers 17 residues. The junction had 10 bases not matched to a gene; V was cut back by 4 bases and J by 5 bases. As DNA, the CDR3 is TGCGCCAGCAGCATCTTGGGACTAGCGGAAATTACCGGGGAGCTGTTTTTT. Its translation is CASSILGLAEITGELFF.

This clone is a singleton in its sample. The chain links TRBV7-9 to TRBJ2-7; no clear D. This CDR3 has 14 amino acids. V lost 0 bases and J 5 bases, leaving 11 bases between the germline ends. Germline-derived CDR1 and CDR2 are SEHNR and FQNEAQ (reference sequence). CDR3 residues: CASSLAGPWDEQYF. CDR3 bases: TGTGCCAGCAGCTTAGCGGGCCCCTGGGACGAGCAGTACTTC.

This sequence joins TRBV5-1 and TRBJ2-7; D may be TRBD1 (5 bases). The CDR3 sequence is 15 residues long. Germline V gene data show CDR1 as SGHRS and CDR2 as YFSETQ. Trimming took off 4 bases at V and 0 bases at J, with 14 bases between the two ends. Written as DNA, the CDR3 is TGCGCCAGCAGCACACAGGCCGGATCCTCCTACGAGCAGTACTTC. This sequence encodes CASSTQAGSSYEQYF.

CDR3 sequence: CASSSGGTRKGNEQFF. CDR3 sequence (DNA): TGTGCCAGCAGCTCCGGGGGGACTAGAAAGGGCAATGAGCAGTTCTTC. The chain combines TRBV13 with TRBJ2-1; TRBD2 agrees at 8 bases. Unmatched junction bases numbered 11, after V lost 4 bases and J lost 6 bases. Germline V gene sequence: CDR1 PRHDT, CDR2 FYEKMQ (reference sequence). The CDR3 runs 16 residues.

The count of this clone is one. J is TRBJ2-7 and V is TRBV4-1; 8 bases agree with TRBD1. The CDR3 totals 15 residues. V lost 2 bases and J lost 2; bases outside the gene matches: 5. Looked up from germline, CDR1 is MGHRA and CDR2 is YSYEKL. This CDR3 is CASSQRTGSTYEQYF. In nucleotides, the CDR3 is TGCGCCAGCAGCCAAAGGACAGGGAGCACCTACGAGCAGTACTTC.

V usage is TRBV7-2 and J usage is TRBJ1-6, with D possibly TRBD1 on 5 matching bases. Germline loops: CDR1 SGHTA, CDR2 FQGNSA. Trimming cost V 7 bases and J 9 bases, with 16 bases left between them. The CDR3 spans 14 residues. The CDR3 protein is CASTPSAGLSPLHF. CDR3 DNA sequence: TGTGCCAGCACCCCGAGCGCAGGGCTTTCACCCCTCCACTTT.

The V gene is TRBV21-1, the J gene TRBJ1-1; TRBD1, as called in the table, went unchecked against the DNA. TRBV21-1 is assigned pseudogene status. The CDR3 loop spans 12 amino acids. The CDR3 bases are TGTGCCAGTCGCAGGGGGAACACTGAAGCTTTCTTT. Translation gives CASRRGNTEAFF.

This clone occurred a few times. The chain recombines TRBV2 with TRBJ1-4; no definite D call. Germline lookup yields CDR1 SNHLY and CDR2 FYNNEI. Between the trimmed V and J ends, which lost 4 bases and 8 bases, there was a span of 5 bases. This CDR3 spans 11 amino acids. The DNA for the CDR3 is TGTGCCAGCAGTGTTACAGAAAAACTGTTTTTT. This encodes CASSVTEKLFF.

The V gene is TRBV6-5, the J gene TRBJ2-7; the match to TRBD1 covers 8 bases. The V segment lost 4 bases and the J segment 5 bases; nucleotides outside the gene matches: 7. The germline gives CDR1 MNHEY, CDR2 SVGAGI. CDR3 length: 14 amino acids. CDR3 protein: CASSSATGVHEQYF. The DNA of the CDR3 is TGTGCCAGCAGTTCGGCGACAGGGGTACACGAGCAGTACTTC.

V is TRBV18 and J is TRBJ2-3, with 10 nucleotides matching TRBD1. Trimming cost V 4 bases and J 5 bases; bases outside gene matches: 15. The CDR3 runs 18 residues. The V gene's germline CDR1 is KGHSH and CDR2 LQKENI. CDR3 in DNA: TGTGCCAGCTCACTGCTCATTCCGGGACAGGGGTCGGGAGATACGCAGTATTTT. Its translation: CASSLLIPGQGSGDTQYF.

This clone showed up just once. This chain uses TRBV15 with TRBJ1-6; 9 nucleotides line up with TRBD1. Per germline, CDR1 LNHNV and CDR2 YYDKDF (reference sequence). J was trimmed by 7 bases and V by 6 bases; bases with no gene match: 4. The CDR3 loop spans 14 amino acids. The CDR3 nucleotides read TGTGCCACCAGAGGGACAGGGTTCAATTCACCCCTCCACTTT. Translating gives CATRGTGFNSPLHF.

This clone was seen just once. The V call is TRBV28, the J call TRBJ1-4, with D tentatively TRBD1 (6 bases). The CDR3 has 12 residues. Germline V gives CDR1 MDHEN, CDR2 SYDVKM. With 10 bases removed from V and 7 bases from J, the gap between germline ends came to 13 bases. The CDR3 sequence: CAINREFEKLFF. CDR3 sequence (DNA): TGTGCCATCAACAGGGAATTTGAAAAACTGTTTTTT.

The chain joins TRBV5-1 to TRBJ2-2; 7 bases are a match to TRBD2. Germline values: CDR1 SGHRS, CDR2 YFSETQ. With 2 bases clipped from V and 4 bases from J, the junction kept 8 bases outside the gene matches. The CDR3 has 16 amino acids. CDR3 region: CASSFGRGSRTGELFF. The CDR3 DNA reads TGCGCCAGCAGCTTTGGGAGGGGAAGTCGCACCGGGGAGCTGTTTTTT.

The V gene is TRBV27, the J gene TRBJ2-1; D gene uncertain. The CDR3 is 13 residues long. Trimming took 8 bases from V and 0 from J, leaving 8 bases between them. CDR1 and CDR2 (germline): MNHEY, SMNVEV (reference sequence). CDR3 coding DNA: TGTGCCAGCGGACGGAGCTCCTACAATGAGCAGTTCTTC. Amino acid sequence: CASGRSSYNEQFF.

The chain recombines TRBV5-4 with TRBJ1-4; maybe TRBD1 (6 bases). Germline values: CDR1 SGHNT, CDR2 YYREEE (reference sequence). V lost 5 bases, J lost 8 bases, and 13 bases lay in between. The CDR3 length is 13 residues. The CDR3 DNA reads TGTGCCAGCAGACCCACGGACAGCGAAAAACTGTTTTTT. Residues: CASRPTDSEKLFF. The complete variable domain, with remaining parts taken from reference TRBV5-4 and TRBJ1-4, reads ETGVTQSPTHLIKTRGQQVTLRCSSQSGHNTVSWYQQALGQGPQFIFQYYREEENGRGNFPPRFSGLQFPNYSSELNVNALELDDSALYLCASRPTDSEKLFFGSGTQLSVL.

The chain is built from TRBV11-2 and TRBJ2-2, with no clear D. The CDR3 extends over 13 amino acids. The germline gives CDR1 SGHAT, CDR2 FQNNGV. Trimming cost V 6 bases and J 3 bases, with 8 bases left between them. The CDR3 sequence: CASSRTDTGELFF. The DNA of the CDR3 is TGTGCCAGCAGTCGGACGGACACCGGGGAGCTGTTTTTT.

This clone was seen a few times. The CDR3 sequence: CASSLPPGTLSSGANVLTF. DNA for the CDR3: TGTGCCAGCAGCTTACCCCCCGGGACGCTTAGCTCTGGGGCCAACGTCCTGACTTTC. The chain joins TRBV5-6 to TRBJ2-6; possibly TRBD1 or TRBD2 for D (5 bases each). Germline CDR1 is SGHDT and CDR2 is YYEEEE. The V end was cut by 2 bases, the J end by 0 bases, with 18 bases between. The CDR3 is 19 amino acids.

The CDR3, as DNA: TGCGCCAGCAGCCATGGACAGGGGGGCCACGAGCAGTACTTC. This gives the protein CASSHGQGGHEQYF. This chain connects TRBV5-1 to TRBJ2-7, with 10 bases identical to TRBD1. The trim removed 4 bases at V and 5 bases at J, leaving 6 bases unmatched. CDR3 size: 14 residues. Germline loops: CDR1 SGHRS, CDR2 YFSETQ.

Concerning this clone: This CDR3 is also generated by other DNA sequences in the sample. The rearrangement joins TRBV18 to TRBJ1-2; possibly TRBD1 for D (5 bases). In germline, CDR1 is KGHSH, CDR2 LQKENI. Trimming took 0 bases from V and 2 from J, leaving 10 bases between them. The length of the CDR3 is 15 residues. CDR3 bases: TGTGCCAGCTCACCACCGTCGCAGGGCAACTATGGCTACACCTTC. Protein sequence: CASSPPSQGNYGYTF. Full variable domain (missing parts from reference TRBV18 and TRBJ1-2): NAGVMQNPRHLVRRRGQEARLRCSPMKGHSHVYWYRQLPEEGLKFMVYLQKENIIDESGMPKERFSAEFPKEGPSILRIQQVVRGDSAAYFCASSPPSQGNYGYTFGSGTRLTVV.

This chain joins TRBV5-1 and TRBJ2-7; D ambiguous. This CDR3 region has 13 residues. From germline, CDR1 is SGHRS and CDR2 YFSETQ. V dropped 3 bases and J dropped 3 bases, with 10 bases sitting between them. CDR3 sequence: CASSSTMNYEQYF. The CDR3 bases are TGCGCCAGCAGCTCTACAATGAACTACGAGCAGTACTTC. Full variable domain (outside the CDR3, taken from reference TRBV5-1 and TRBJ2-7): KAGVTQTPRYLIKTRGQQVTLSCSPISGHRSVSWYQQTPGQGLQFLFEYFSETQRNKGNFPGRFSGRQFSNSRSEMNVSTLELGDSALYLCASSSTMNYEQYFGPGTRLTVT.

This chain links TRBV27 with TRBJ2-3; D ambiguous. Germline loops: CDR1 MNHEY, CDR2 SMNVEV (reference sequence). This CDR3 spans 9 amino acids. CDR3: CALTDTQYF. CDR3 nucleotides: TGTGCACTTACAGATACGCAGTATTTT.

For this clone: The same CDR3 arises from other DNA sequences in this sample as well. The CDR3 protein is CASSSTYEQYF. CDR3 coding DNA: TGTGCCAGCAGCTCAACCTACGAGCAGTACTTC. The J gene is TRBJ2-7, the V gene TRBV6-5; no clear D gene. This CDR3 is built from 11 residues. Trimming cost V 6 bases and J 2 bases, with 5 bases left between them. Germline V CDR1 and CDR2: MNHEY, SVGAGI.

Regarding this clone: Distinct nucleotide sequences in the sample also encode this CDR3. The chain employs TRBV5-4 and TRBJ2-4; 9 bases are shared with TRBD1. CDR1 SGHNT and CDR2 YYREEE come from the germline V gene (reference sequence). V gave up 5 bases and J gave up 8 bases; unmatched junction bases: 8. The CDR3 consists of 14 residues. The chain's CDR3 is CASSSRQGGDIQYF. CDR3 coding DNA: TGTGCCAGCAGTTCTCGACAGGGGGGGGACATTCAGTACTTC. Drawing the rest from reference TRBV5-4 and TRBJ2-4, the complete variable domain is ETGVTQSPTHLIKTRGQQVTLRCSSQSGHNTVSWYQQALGQGPQFIFQYYREEENGRGNFPPRFSGLQFPNYSSELNVNALELDDSALYLCASSSRQGGDIQYFGAGTRLSVL.